The 32 T cell receptor beta chains reported below all come from one sample, sequenced in a study of T cell clonotyping in hematopoietic cell transplantation. Sequencing used immunoSEQ multiplex PCR; TCRdb keeps in-frame clones, though not all of them. The sample records roughly 49,000 clones, 80% to 90% being singletons. The time point denotes: recipient sample about 28 days before transplant, after cytoreduction. Material: peripheral blood mononuclear cells, obtained before stem cell transplant. Receptor source: a man aged 55 to 69 with biphenotypic leukemia. Some clones in this sample may be carry-over from other donors' samples.

This clone appeared a single time. J is TRBJ1-4 and V is TRBV19; D ambiguous. The CDR3 loop spans 15 amino acids. Trimming pared 1 base from V and 5 bases from J, leaving 11 bases between. Germline V gene sequence: CDR1 LNHDA, CDR2 SQIVND (reference sequence). For the CDR3, the DNA is TGTGCCAGTAGTATAGCTCGGGGTCTAAATGAAAAACTGTTTTTT. The encoded protein is CASSIARGLNEKLFF.

The chain has TRBV6-1 and TRBJ1-1, with 8 bases identical to TRBD1. V lost 4 bases, J lost 1 base, and 5 bases stayed unmatched. In germline, CDR1 is MNHNS, CDR2 SASEGT. CDR3 length: 15 residues. CDR3 sequence (DNA): TGTGCCAGCAGTGCTCAGACAGGGGAGAACACTGAAGCTTTCTTT. This encodes CASSAQTGENTEAFF.

The chain has TRBV6-5 and TRBJ1-4; 7 positions agree with TRBD1. In germline, CDR1 is MNHEY, CDR2 SVGAGI. The CDR3 has 14 residues. The junction had 6 bases not matched to a gene; V was cut back by 6 bases and J by 5 bases. CDR3 DNA sequence: TGTGCCAGCAGCGCCGGGACAGTGAATGAAAAACTGTTTTTT. It is translated as CASSAGTVNEKLFF.

V is TRBV10-3 and J is TRBJ1-1, with D possibly TRBD1 on 6 matching bases. From germline, CDR1 is ENHRY and CDR2 SYGVKD. The CDR3 runs 14 residues. The ends were cut back, 4 bases at V and 3 bases at J, with 12 bases in the middle. CDR3 region: CAISAAGADTEAFF. The CDR3 bases are TGTGCCATCAGTGCGGCAGGGGCGGACACTGAAGCTTTCTTT.

The V gene is TRBV5-1, the J gene TRBJ1-1; D is perhaps TRBD1 (6 bases). Trimming took 5 bases from V and 3 from J, leaving 11 bases between them. CDR3 size: 13 residues. Germline V lookup: CDR1 SGHRS, CDR2 YFSETQ. CDR3 coding DNA: TGCGCCAGCAGTCCAGACAGGTACACTGAAGCTTTCTTT. As protein: CASSPDRYTEAFF. The entire variable domain, with the rest obtained from reference TRBV5-1 and TRBJ1-1, is as follows: KAGVTQTPRYLIKTRGQQVTLSCSPISGHRSVSWYQQTPGQGLQFLFEYFSETQRNKGNFPGRFSGRQFSNSRSEMNVSTLELGDSALYLCASSPDRYTEAFFGQGTRLTVV.

J is TRBJ2-5 and V is TRBV7-2, with 11 bases that match TRBD2. This CDR3 region has 16 residues. Germline trimming cut 1 base from V and 5 bases from J; bases unmatched to any gene: 6. Looked up from germline, CDR1 is SGHTA and CDR2 is FQGNSA. CDR3 protein: CASSLGLAGGGETQYF. In DNA form, the CDR3 reads TGTGCCAGCAGCTTAGGGCTAGCGGGAGGCGGCGAGACCCAGTACTTC. Supplemented by reference TRBV7-2 and TRBJ2-5, the full variable domain reads GAGVSQSPSNKVTEKGKDVELRCDPISGHTALYWYRQSLGQGLEFLIYFQGNSAPDKSGLPSDRFSAERTGGSVSTLTIQRTQQEDSAVYLCASSLGLAGGGETQYFGPGTRLLVL.

The gene calls are TRBV11-2 and TRBJ2-3; weak D call: TRBD2 (6 bases). Trimming took 7 bases from V and 0 from J, leaving 17 bases between them. CDR1 and CDR2 (germline): SGHAT, FQNNGV. The CDR3 contains 16 residues. The CDR3 region has the DNA TGTGCCAGCAAGGAGCGGGCTAGCTCTAGCACAGATACGCAGTATTTT. Its translation is CASKERASSSTDTQYF.

The chain joins TRBV9 to TRBJ1-5; D might be TRBD1 (6 bases). CDR3 length: 13 residues. CDR1 is SGDLS and CDR2 is YYNGEE in the germline V gene. Trimming removed 3 bases from V and 6 bases from J, with 10 bases in between. DNA of the CDR3: TGTGCCAGCAGCGAGAGGGGGGGTCAGCCCCAGCATTTT. It yields the protein CASSERGGQPQHF. Combining the CDR3 with reference TRBV9 and TRBJ1-5 gives the whole variable domain DSGVTQTPKHLITATGQRVTLRCSPRSGDLSVYWYQQSLDQGLQFLIQYYNGEERAKGNILERFSAQQFPDLHSELNLSSLELGDSALYFCASSERGGQPQHFGDGTRLSIL.

This chain connects TRBV19 to TRBJ1-5; tentative D call: TRBD1 (5 bases). Germline-derived CDR1 and CDR2 are LNHDA and SQIVND (reference sequence). Trimming left V 5 bases short and J 15 bases short, with 26 bases between. CDR3 length: 15 residues. CDR3 residues: CASSGTDTGRRSGHF. CDR3 DNA sequence: TGTGCCAGTAGTGGGACGGACACCGGACGAAGATCGGGGCATTTT.

The chain carries TRBV7-2 and TRBJ1-4; TRBD1 is a possible D gene (6 bases). Germline V lookup: CDR1 SGHTA, CDR2 FQGNSA. The length of the CDR3 is 15 residues. Trimming took 2 bases from V and 4 from J, leaving 11 bases between them. The CDR3 spells CASSLNGGVNEKLFF. The DNA of the CDR3 is TGTGCCAGCAGCTTAAATGGGGGCGTTAATGAAAAACTGTTTTTT.

This chain uses TRBV5-1 with TRBJ2-5, with TRBD2 as a possible D gene (7 bases). This CDR3 is built from 15 residues. CDR1 is SGHRS and CDR2 is YFSETQ in the germline V gene. Trimming took 5 bases from V and 1 from J, leaving 15 bases between them. The chain's CDR3 is CASSVGGGAQETQYF. The CDR3 DNA reads as TGCGCCAGCAGTGTGGGAGGGGGAGCCCAAGAGACCCAGTACTTC.

DNA of the CDR3: TGCGCCAGCAGCTTAGACAGACGCTCATCCGATTCAAACTATGGCTACACCTTC. Encoded protein: CASSLDRRSSDSNYGYTF. The V and J genes are TRBV5-1 and TRBJ1-2, with a possible D match to TRBD1 (5 bases). CDR1 and CDR2 (germline): SGHRS, YFSETQ. The CDR3 totals 18 residues. Trimming shortened V by 2 bases and J by 2 bases, and 22 bases separated the two germline ends.

The J gene is TRBJ2-1, the V gene TRBV30, with 9 bases aligning to TRBD2. The V and J ends lost 3 bases and 6 bases, in that order; junction bases with no gene match: 3. The CDR3 has 13 amino acids. Germline lookup yields CDR1 GTSNPN and CDR2 SVGIG (reference sequence). CDR3 DNA sequence: TGTGCCTGGAGGGCGGGAGGGGGCAATGAGCAGTTCTTC. It yields the protein CAWRAGGGNEQFF.

This chain links TRBV2 with TRBJ1-4, with D hard to call. Looked up from germline, CDR1 is SNHLY and CDR2 is FYNNEI. The CDR3 covers 14 residues. The V and J ends lost 3 bases and 3 bases respectively, with 8 bases between them. This CDR3 reads CASSETTANEKLFF. The CDR3 nucleotides read TGTGCCAGCAGTGAGACCACGGCTAATGAAAAACTGTTTTTT.

This chain links TRBV5-1 with TRBJ2-5; D might be TRBD1 (6 bases). V was pared by 0 bases and J by 3 bases, with 6 bases between. This CDR3 has 13 amino acids. Germline CDR1 SGHRS, CDR2 YFSETQ. The CDR3 region is CASSLGQEETQYF. CDR3 nucleotide sequence: TGCGCCAGCAGCTTGGGACAGGAAGAGACCCAGTACTTC.

CDR3 protein: CASSIWGTDTQYF. Here the CDR3 DNA reads TGTGCCAGTAGTATATGGGGCACAGATACGCAGTATTTT. The chain recombines TRBV19 with TRBJ2-3; D is ambiguous. The length of the CDR3 is 13 residues. Trimming shortened V by 2 bases and J by 1 base, and 4 bases separated the two germline ends. The germline V gene has CDR1 LNHDA and CDR2 SQIVND (reference sequence).

The chain employs TRBV30 and TRBJ1-1; TRBD1 matches 8 bases. V lost 6 bases to trimming and J lost 1 base; unmatched junction nucleotides: 4. This CDR3 comprises 13 residues. The germline V gene encodes CDR1 GTSNPN and CDR2 SVGIG (reference sequence). The CDR3 loop reads CACAGTGNTEAFF. CDR3 in DNA: TGTGCCTGTGCCGGGACAGGGAACACTGAAGCTTTCTTT.

In its sample, this clone was seen a few times. This chain connects TRBV4-2 to TRBJ2-1; D gene uncertain. This CDR3 is built from 14 residues. Per germline, CDR1 LGHNA and CDR2 YNFKEQ. V shed 2 bases and J shed 5 bases, with 10 bases lying between them. CDR3: CASSQYVGNNEQFF. The CDR3 nucleotides read TGTGCCAGCAGCCAATACGTAGGTAACAATGAGCAGTTCTTC.

This clone was detected only a few times. CDR3 in amino acids: CASSSTGWGQPQHF. DNA of the CDR3: TGTGCCAGCAGTAGTACAGGGTGGGGTCAGCCCCAGCATTTT. The chain links TRBV2 to TRBJ1-5; D possibly corresponds to TRBD1 (6 bases). This CDR3 spans 14 amino acids. Trimming left V 5 bases short and J 6 bases short, with 14 bases between. CDR1 and CDR2 from the germline V gene are SNHLY and FYNNEI.

The chain combines TRBV19 with TRBJ1-5, with 7 bases fitting TRBD1. This CDR3 comprises 16 residues. The V segment lost 3 bases and the J segment 5 bases; nucleotides outside the gene matches: 10. CDR1 is LNHDA, CDR2 SQIVND, per germline (reference sequence). The CDR3 sequence: CASSMSWTGNYQPQHF. The CDR3 nucleotides are TGTGCCAGTAGTATGAGTTGGACAGGAAATTATCAGCCCCAGCATTTT.

This sequence joins TRBV6-1 and TRBJ2-2; D call uncertain. Trimming took off 6 bases at V and 5 bases at J, with 10 bases between the two ends. Germline V lookup: CDR1 MNHNS, CDR2 SASEGT. The CDR3 contains 13 residues. The CDR3: CASSSEATGELFF. In nucleotides, the CDR3 is TGTGCCAGCAGCTCCGAAGCGACCGGGGAGCTGTTTTTT.

This clone has a single count. The genes are TRBV28 and TRBJ2-7; D is possibly TRBD1 (6 bases). CDR3 size: 13 residues. Germline V gene sequence: CDR1 MDHEN, CDR2 SYDVKM. Trimming cost V 9 bases and J 7 bases, with 19 bases left between them. CDR3 sequence (DNA): TGTGCCAGTGGGACAATCGCCCTTGGGGAGCAGTACTTC. Protein sequence: CASGTIALGEQYF.

The chain combines TRBV5-6 with TRBJ2-7; D is ambiguous. The CDR3 spans 14 residues. Germline V gene sequence: CDR1 SGHDT, CDR2 YYEEEE. Trimming shortened V by 2 bases and J by 4 bases, and 13 bases separated the two germline ends. The CDR3 sequence: CASSFVAAAYEQYF. CDR3 coding DNA: TGTGCCAGCAGCTTTGTGGCCGCAGCTTACGAGCAGTACTTC.

The chain links TRBV25-1 to TRBJ1-4; tentatively, D is TRBD1 (6 bases). CDR1 is MGHDK, CDR2 SYGVNS, per germline. The CDR3 length is 18 residues. V lost 1 base and J 8 bases, leaving 23 bases between the germline ends. In DNA form, the CDR3 reads TGTGCCAGCAGTGAATGGGATTTACGGGACACAGGATTAGAAAAACTGTTTTTT. Protein: CASSEWDLRDTGLEKLFF.

The V gene is TRBV5-1, the J gene TRBJ2-1; D unresolved. The germline V and J ends were trimmed by 1 base and 8 bases, with 13 bases remaining between them. The CDR3 runs 14 residues. Germline CDR1 reads SGHRS; CDR2 reads YFSETQ. The CDR3 DNA reads as TGCGCCAGCAGCTTGAGGGCTTTTGGAGATGAGCAGTTCTTC. Encoded protein: CASSLRAFGDEQFF.

J is TRBJ2-3 and V is TRBV15, with D uncertain. The V end lost 1 base, the J end lost 6 bases, and 11 bases lay between the germline ends. Germline CDR1 reads LNHNV; CDR2 reads YYDKDF (reference sequence). This CDR3 comprises 14 residues. The CDR3 region is CATSRADPADTQYF. CDR3 nucleotide sequence: TGTGCCACCAGCAGAGCCGACCCGGCGGATACGCAGTATTTT.

The chain joins TRBV19 to TRBJ2-3; either TRBD1 or TRBD2 may supply D (5 bases each). V was cut by 6 bases and J by 2 bases, with 12 bases left in between. Germline values: CDR1 LNHDA, CDR2 SQIVND (reference sequence). This CDR3 region has 14 residues. CDR3 nucleotide sequence: TGTGCCAGTAGCAGGGACCCATCCACAGATACGCAGTATTTT. Translating gives CASSRDPSTDTQYF.

This rearrangement joins TRBV28 to TRBJ1-1; possibly TRBD1 for D (6 bases). Deletions cut 5 bases from V and 6 bases from J, with 10 bases between. The CDR3 loop spans 12 amino acids. Germline CDR1 MDHEN, CDR2 SYDVKM. CDR3 loop: CASSQGGAEAFF. CDR3 nucleotide sequence: TGTGCCAGCAGTCAAGGGGGAGCTGAAGCTTTCTTT.

The V and J genes are TRBV19 and TRBJ2-5; D may correspond to TRBD1 or TRBD2 (5 bases each). This CDR3 is 14 amino acids long. Trimming took 3 bases from V and 4 from J, leaving 12 bases between them. Germline loops: CDR1 LNHDA, CDR2 SQIVND (reference sequence). CDR3 amino acids: CASSIFAGGETQYF. DNA of the CDR3: TGTGCCAGTAGTATTTTTGCTGGGGGAGAGACCCAGTACTTC.

The J gene is TRBJ2-7, the V gene TRBV7-2; D unclear. Trimming pared 1 base from V and 1 base from J, leaving 8 bases between. This CDR3 contains 14 residues. The germline CDR1 and CDR2 sequences are SGHTA and FQGNSA. In DNA, the CDR3 is TGTGCCAGCAGCTTAGGTGACGGTTCCTACGAGCAGTACTTC. This gives the protein CASSLGDGSYEQYF.

This clone was seen a handful of times. The chain has TRBV11-2 and TRBJ2-1, with D perhaps given as TRBD1 or TRBD2 (5 bases each). This CDR3 comprises 16 residues. Germline V gives CDR1 SGHAT, CDR2 FQNNGV. The V end was cut by 5 bases, the J end by 0 bases, with 14 bases between. CDR3 sequence: CASSPLAGSSYNEQFF. The CDR3 DNA is TGTGCCAGCAGCCCCTTGGCAGGGAGCTCCTACAATGAGCAGTTCTTC.

In its sample, this clone was seen once. This rearrangement joins TRBV7-2 to TRBJ1-1; D is possibly TRBD1 (6 bases). The germline V gene has CDR1 SGHTA and CDR2 FQGNSA. This CDR3 spans 15 amino acids. Trimming took 4 bases from V and 0 from J, leaving 12 bases between them. The chain's CDR3 is CASSSMGALNTEAFF. CDR3 DNA: TGTGCCAGCAGCTCCATGGGGGCGTTGAACACTGAAGCTTTCTTT.